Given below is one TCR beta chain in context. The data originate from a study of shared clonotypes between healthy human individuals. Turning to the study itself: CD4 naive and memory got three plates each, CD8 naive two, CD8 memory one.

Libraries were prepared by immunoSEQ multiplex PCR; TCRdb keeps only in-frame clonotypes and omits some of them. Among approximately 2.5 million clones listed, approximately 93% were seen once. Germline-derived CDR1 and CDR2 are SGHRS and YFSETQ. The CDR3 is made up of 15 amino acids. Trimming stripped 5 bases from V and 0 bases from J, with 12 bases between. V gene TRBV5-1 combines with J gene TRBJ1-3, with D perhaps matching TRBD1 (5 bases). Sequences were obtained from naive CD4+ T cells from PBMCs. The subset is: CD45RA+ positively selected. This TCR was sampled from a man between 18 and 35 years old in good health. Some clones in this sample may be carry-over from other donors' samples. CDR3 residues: CASRRDSSSGNTIYF. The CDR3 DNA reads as TGCGCCAGCAGACGGGACTCGAGCTCTGGAAACACCATATATTTT.